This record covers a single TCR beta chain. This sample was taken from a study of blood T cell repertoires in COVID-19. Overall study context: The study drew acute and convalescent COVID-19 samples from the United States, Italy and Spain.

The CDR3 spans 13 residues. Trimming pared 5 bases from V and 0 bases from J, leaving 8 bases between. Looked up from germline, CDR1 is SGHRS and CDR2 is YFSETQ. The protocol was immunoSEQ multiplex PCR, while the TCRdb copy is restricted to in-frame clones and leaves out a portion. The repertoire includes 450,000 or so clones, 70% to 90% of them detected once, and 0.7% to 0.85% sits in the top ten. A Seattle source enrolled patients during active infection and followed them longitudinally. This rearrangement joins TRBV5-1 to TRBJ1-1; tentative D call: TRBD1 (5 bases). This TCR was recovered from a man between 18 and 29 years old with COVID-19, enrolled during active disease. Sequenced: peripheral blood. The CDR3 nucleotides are TGCGCCAGCAGGGGGCGGTTGAACACTGAAGCTTTCTTT. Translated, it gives CASRGRLNTEAFF. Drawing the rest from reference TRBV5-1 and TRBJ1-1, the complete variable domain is KAGVTQTPRYLIKTRGQQVTLSCSPISGHRSVSWYQQTPGQGLQFLFEYFSETQRNKGNFPGRFSGRQFSNSRSEMNVSTLELGDSALYLCASRGRLNTEAFFGQGTRLTVV.